The 31 T cell receptor beta chains below were found in one sample sequenced in a study of OX40 agonist ivuxolimab in advanced cancers. Some clones are missing from TCRdb's copy, which holds only in-frame ones; the method was immunoSEQ multiplex PCR. The data show under 140,000 clones, with around 90% seen just once and 0.25% to 0.3% held by the top ten. This specimen was CD4+ or CD8+ T cells sorted from blood, taken in a trial of the OX40 agonist ivuxolimab. The source of these receptors is an adult with an advanced solid tumor such as melanoma, head and neck, liver or kidney cancer.

This chain uses TRBV19 with TRBJ2-2; 7 bases agree with TRBD1. CDR3 length: 12 residues. The J segment lost 10 bases and the V segment lost 8 bases, leaving 7 bases of the junction unmatched. The germline V gene encodes CDR1 LNHDA and CDR2 SQIVND (reference sequence). CDR3 amino acids: CASGTALEELFF. The CDR3 DNA sequence: TGTGCCAGTGGGACAGCCCTTGAGGAGCTGTTTTTT.

This chain connects TRBV5-5 to TRBJ2-3; D gene ambiguous. V was clipped by 0 bases and J by 4 bases, with 6 bases between them. CDR1 and CDR2 from the germline V gene are SGHKS and YYEKEE (reference sequence). This CDR3 region has 13 residues. The CDR3: CASSLEHSDTQYF. The CDR3 DNA sequence: TGTGCCAGCAGCTTGGAACACTCAGATACGCAGTATTTT.

The chain uses TRBV5-1 and TRBJ2-1; 9 bases are a match to TRBD2. V lost 2 bases, J lost 4 bases, and 4 bases stayed unmatched. Germline CDR1 reads SGHRS; CDR2 reads YFSETQ. The CDR3 spans 15 residues. The CDR3 sequence is CASSFGTSMYNEQFF. The CDR3 DNA follows: TGCGCCAGCAGCTTTGGGACTAGCATGTACAATGAGCAGTTCTTC.

CDR3 amino acids: CASSPWLAGDTGELFF. The CDR3 nucleotides read TGTGCCAGCAGCCCCTGGCTAGCGGGAGACACCGGGGAGCTGTTTTTT. The chain employs TRBV13 and TRBJ2-2, with 10 bases identical to TRBD2. Losses at the gene ends were 5 bases for V and 3 bases for J; bases not matched to a gene: 6. Germline CDR1 PRHDT, CDR2 FYEKMQ (reference sequence). The CDR3 contains 16 residues.

The chain employs TRBV7-9 and TRBJ1-4; TRBD1 aligns across 7 bases. The trim removed 6 bases at V and 8 bases at J, leaving 9 bases unmatched. There are 14 residues in the CDR3. CDR1 and CDR2 (germline): SEHNR, FQNEAQ (reference sequence). Here the CDR3 reads CASSPGGQLEKLFF. The CDR3, as DNA: TGTGCCAGCAGTCCAGGGGGGCAATTGGAAAAACTGTTTTTT.

The chain uses TRBV6-1 and TRBJ1-2; weak D call: TRBD1 (5 bases). Germline V lookup: CDR1 MNHNS, CDR2 SASEGT. Deletions cut 4 bases from V and 0 bases from J, with 12 bases between. The CDR3 is 15 amino acids. Here the CDR3 DNA reads TGTGCCAGCAGTGGGGGCTCCCTTACTAACTATGGCTACACCTTC. It translates to CASSGGSLTNYGYTF.

The chain carries TRBV10-3 and TRBJ2-1; the match to TRBD2 covers 10 bases. Trimming at V came to 4 bases and at J to 7 bases, leaving 7 bases not matched to a gene. The CDR3 covers 15 residues. Germline V gene sequence: CDR1 ENHRY, CDR2 SYGVKD. CDR3 sequence: CAISATLAGDNEQFF. CDR3 DNA: TGTGCCATCAGTGCCACGCTAGCGGGAGATAATGAGCAGTTCTTC.

This clone was seen a single time. J is TRBJ1-2 and V is TRBV7-2; D is unresolved. The length of the CDR3 is 14 residues. CDR1 SGHTA and CDR2 FQGNSA come from the germline V gene. V was pared by 2 bases and J by 2 bases, with 9 bases between. Here the CDR3 reads CASSLITANYGYTF. DNA for the CDR3: TGTGCCAGCAGCTTAATTACGGCCAACTATGGCTACACCTTC.

The chain joins TRBV9 to TRBJ1-5; D is undetermined. The germline V gene has CDR1 SGDLS and CDR2 YYNGEE. The CDR3 runs to 14 residues. V was cut by 5 bases and J by 2 bases, with 11 bases left in between. CDR3: CASRDGRCNQPQHF. CDR3 nucleotides: TGTGCCAGCAGGGACGGACGCTGCAATCAGCCCCAGCATTTT.

The CDR3 coding sequence is TGTGCCAGCCTACCGGGACAGGGGTTGTCGGAGACCCAGTACTTC. This sequence encodes CASLPGQGLSETQYF. The V call is TRBV27, the J call TRBJ2-5, with TRBD1 matching over 10 bases. The germline CDR1 and CDR2 sequences are MNHEY and SMNVEV (reference sequence). With 8 bases clipped from V and 5 bases from J, the junction kept 11 bases outside the gene matches. The CDR3 is 15 residues long.

The chain joins TRBV7-9 to TRBJ2-1, with D perhaps assigned TRBD1 or TRBD2 (5 bases each). The CDR3 has 16 amino acids. Germline CDR1 reads SEHNR; CDR2 reads FQNEAQ (reference sequence). Trimming removed 4 bases at V and 1 base at J, with 14 bases between. CDR3 in amino acids: CASSSRDGGSYNEQFF. CDR3 nucleotide sequence: TGTGCCAGCAGCTCCAGGGACGGAGGTTCCTACAATGAGCAGTTCTTC.

Here the CDR3 reads CASSLPDRSRDEQYF. Here the CDR3 DNA reads TGTGCCAGCAGTTTACCCGACAGGTCGCGTGACGAGCAGTACTTC. The V and J genes are TRBV28 and TRBJ2-7; perhaps TRBD1 as D (6 bases). Trimming stripped 2 bases from V and 5 bases from J, with 16 bases between. CDR1 MDHEN and CDR2 SYDVKM come from the germline V gene. The CDR3 totals 15 residues. The full variable domain, its missing parts supplied by reference TRBV28 and TRBJ2-7, is DVKVTQSSRYLVKRTGEKVFLECVQDMDHENMFWYRQDPGLGLRLIYFSYDVKMKEKGDIPEGYSVSREKKERFSLILESASTNQTSMYLCASSLPDRSRDEQYFGPGTRLTVT.

This chain uses TRBV7-6 with TRBJ2-2; D perhaps matches TRBD1 (6 bases). Germline V gives CDR1 SGHVS, CDR2 FNYEAQ. V shed 5 bases and J shed 5 bases, with 12 bases lying between them. The CDR3 sequence is 14 residues long. The CDR3 reads CASSPITGTGELFF. DNA for the CDR3: TGTGCCAGCAGCCCTATTACAGGGACCGGGGAGCTGTTTTTT.

The chain combines TRBV28 with TRBJ1-1, with 7 bases identical to TRBD1. Germline V gives CDR1 MDHEN, CDR2 SYDVKM. The J segment lost 1 base and the V segment lost 10 bases, leaving 9 bases of the junction unmatched. This CDR3 spans 14 amino acids. The CDR3 DNA is TGTGCCATCCAGGGGGGACAGACGAACACTGAAGCTTTCTTT. This translates into CAIQGGQTNTEAFF.

This clone was seen only once. The chain has TRBV11-3 and TRBJ2-3; TRBD1 matches 7 bases. CDR1 and CDR2 (germline): SGHNT, YENEEA. J lost 2 bases, V lost 5 bases, and 7 bases had no gene match. The CDR3 is made up of 15 amino acids. The CDR3 loop reads CASSPWGQSTDTQYF. The CDR3 DNA follows: TGTGCCAGCAGCCCCTGGGGACAGTCCACAGATACGCAGTATTTT.

This rearrangement joins TRBV5-1 to TRBJ2-3; 10 bases agree with TRBD1. The CDR3 has 16 amino acids. Germline V gene data show CDR1 as SGHRS and CDR2 as YFSETQ. V lost 4 bases and J lost 7; bases outside the gene matches: 12. The CDR3 protein is CASSPTGQGITNTQYF. As DNA, the CDR3 is TGCGCCAGCAGCCCTACGGGACAGGGGATTACGAATACGCAGTATTTT.

The V and J genes are TRBV19 and TRBJ2-6; D uncertain. Germline CDR1 reads LNHDA; CDR2 reads SQIVND (reference sequence). The germline V and J ends were trimmed by 1 base and 1 base, with 8 bases remaining between them. The CDR3 is 16 residues long. This CDR3 is CASSIVSGSGANVLTF. CDR3 in DNA: TGTGCCAGTAGTATAGTGTCTGGATCTGGGGCCAACGTCCTGACTTTC. Full variable domain (rest looked up from reference TRBV19 and TRBJ2-6): DGGITQSPKYLFRKEGQNVTLSCEQNLNHDAMYWYRQDPGQGLRLIYYSQIVNDFQKGDIAEGYSVSREKKESFPLTVTSAQKNPTAFYLCASSIVSGSGANVLTFGAGSRLTVL.

The chain recombines TRBV27 with TRBJ1-5, with a tentative D call TRBD1 (5 bases). Germline values: CDR1 MNHEY, CDR2 SMNVEV (reference sequence). V was clipped by 2 bases and J by 0 bases, with 14 bases between them. The CDR3 is 17 amino acids. The CDR3 loop reads CASSLVTGPSSNQPQHF. The CDR3 nucleotides are TGTGCCAGCAGTTTAGTTACGGGACCCAGTAGCAATCAGCCCCAGCATTTT.

The chain carries TRBV19 and TRBJ2-3, with D unclear. CDR3 length equals 14 residues. CDR1 is LNHDA and CDR2 is SQIVND in the germline V gene (reference sequence). V dropped 7 bases and J dropped 5 bases, with 16 bases sitting between them. CDR3 protein: CASMIGEHGDTQYF. CDR3 DNA sequence: TGTGCCAGTATGATAGGAGAGCATGGAGATACGCAGTATTTT.

This clone was seen a single time. This CDR3 reads CASSFTGRWNTEAFF. DNA for the CDR3: TGTGCCAGCAGCTTTACAGGGCGCTGGAACACTGAAGCTTTCTTT. The rearrangement joins TRBV11-2 to TRBJ1-1; possible D gene TRBD1, 6 bases. CDR3 size: 15 residues. Germline loops: CDR1 SGHAT, CDR2 FQNNGV. Between the trimmed V and J ends, which lost 3 bases and 1 base, there was a span of 12 bases.

J is TRBJ2-7 and V is TRBV7-2; 8 bases agree with TRBD1. Germline CDR1 reads SGHTA; CDR2 reads FQGNSA. The CDR3 covers 18 residues. V was clipped by 1 base and J by 0 bases; unmatched bases: 11. CDR3 sequence reads: CASSLESGQGGASYEQYF. The CDR3 nucleotides read TGTGCCAGCAGCTTAGAAAGTGGACAGGGAGGTGCCTCCTACGAGCAGTACTTC.

The V and J genes are TRBV9 and TRBJ1-6; D is uncertain. The CDR3 contains 14 residues. Germline loops: CDR1 SGDLS, CDR2 YYNGEE. The ends were cut back, 3 bases at V and 14 bases at J, with 18 bases in the middle. CDR3 region: CASSAKGEGVSLHF. The CDR3 DNA sequence: TGTGCCAGCAGCGCCAAGGGAGAAGGTGTTTCCCTCCACTTT.

The chain uses TRBV5-1 and TRBJ2-5; TRBD2 is a possible D gene (6 bases). The CDR3 sequence is 16 residues long. Germline V gene data show CDR1 as SGHRS and CDR2 as YFSETQ. V shed 0 bases and J shed 2 bases, with 14 bases lying between them. CDR3 sequence: CASSLGPFAGQETQYF. CDR3 nucleotide sequence: TGCGCCAGCAGCTTGGGCCCCTTCGCGGGGCAAGAGACCCAGTACTTC.

V and J are TRBV7-9 and TRBJ2-1; D is undetermined. Germline V gene data show CDR1 as SEHNR and CDR2 as FQNEAQ (reference sequence). The CDR3 has 14 residues. Trimming removed 5 bases from V and 0 bases from J, with 8 bases in between. Here the CDR3 reads CASSPTISYNEQFF. Written as DNA, the CDR3 is TGTGCCAGCAGCCCGACAATCTCCTACAATGAGCAGTTCTTC.

The chain joins TRBV15 to TRBJ2-7; the match to TRBD1 covers 9 bases. J gave up 3 bases and V 0 bases, and 3 bases lay outside the gene matches. The V gene's germline CDR1 is LNHNV and CDR2 YYDKDF (reference sequence). The CDR3 covers 15 residues. Here the CDR3 reads CATSRETGGYYEQYF. CDR3 coding DNA: TGTGCCACCAGCAGAGAGACAGGGGGTTACTACGAGCAGTACTTC.

The chain recombines TRBV2 with TRBJ2-2; the D gene is possibly TRBD1 (6 bases). V shed 6 bases and J shed 6 bases, with 8 bases lying between them. The germline V gene encodes CDR1 SNHLY and CDR2 FYNNEI. The length of the CDR3 is 12 residues. The CDR3 protein is CASSPGAGELFF. As DNA, the CDR3 is TGTGCCAGCAGCCCAGGGGCCGGGGAGCTGTTTTTT.

J is TRBJ1-1 and V is TRBV4-1; D is uncertain. V lost 0 bases, J lost 1 base, and 9 bases lay in between. There are 15 residues in the CDR3. Germline values: CDR1 MGHRA, CDR2 YSYEKL. The CDR3 spells CASSQEEIGNTEAFF. The CDR3 region has the DNA TGCGCCAGCAGCCAAGAGGAAATAGGGAACACTGAAGCTTTCTTT.

The V call is TRBV21-1, the J call TRBJ1-5. TRBV21-1 counts as a pseudogene. The CDR3 totals 17 residues. The CDR3, as DNA: TGTGCCAGCAGCAAAGTGGGACCGCGGCCTAGCAATCAGCCCCAGCATTTT. It encodes CASSKVGPRPSNQPQHF.

The V and J genes are TRBV7-9 and TRBJ1-1, with D tentatively TRBD1 (6 bases). CDR1 is SEHNR, CDR2 FQNEAQ, per germline (reference sequence). CDR3 size: 14 residues. V lost 4 bases and J lost 0, with 9 bases in between. The CDR3 protein is CASSWGQVNTEAFF. The CDR3 region has the DNA TGTGCCAGCAGCTGGGGACAAGTGAACACTGAAGCTTTCTTT.

The chain carries TRBV9 and TRBJ2-1; 9 nucleotides align to TRBD2. Looked up from germline, CDR1 is SGDLS and CDR2 is YYNGEE. The CDR3 consists of 16 residues. V was pared by 4 bases and J by 4 bases, with 9 bases of the junction left unmatched. CDR3 in DNA: TGTGCCAGCAGCACCCTGCCGGGACTAGCATACAATGAGCAGTTCTTC. It specifies CASSTLPGLAYNEQFF.

CDR3 sequence: CASSPTGDEAFF. The CDR3 DNA reads as TGTGCCAGCTCACCGACAGGGGATGAGGCTTTCTTT. This chain connects TRBV18 to TRBJ1-1; TRBD1 matches at 8 bases. V lost 3 bases and J lost 11; bases outside the gene matches: 5. CDR1 and CDR2 from the germline V gene are KGHSH and LQKENI. CDR3 length: 12 amino acids.